This entry is about one T cell receptor (beta chain). As originally analysed: Scientists estimated how many nucleated cells there were by amplifying reference gene primers. Profiled with immunoSEQ multiplex PCR; TCRdb holds only in-frame clones, not every one. The DNA was the basis for D and trimming; V, J and clone size are from that table. The table shows around 92,000 clones, with around 84% occurring only once. This sample is drawn from a study of blood T cell repertoires in COVID-19. Overall study context: Sample material is recorded as cDNA or gDNA derived from T cells, B-cell-depleted T cells, or PBMCs.

The sequence was collected from a woman aged 60-75 years in a cohort sampled during active or convalescent COVID-19. Sequencing input: peripheral blood.

The CDR3 loop is CASSTSGGSSTEAFF. In DNA form, the CDR3 reads TGTGCCAGCAGCACTTCTGGAGGGTCGAGCACTGAAGCTTTCTTT. The chain is built from TRBV6-5 and TRBJ1-1, with D unresolved. CDR3 length: 15 residues. Germline V gene data show CDR1 as MNHEY and CDR2 as SVGAGI. Trimming stripped 6 bases from V and 4 bases from J, with 18 bases between.